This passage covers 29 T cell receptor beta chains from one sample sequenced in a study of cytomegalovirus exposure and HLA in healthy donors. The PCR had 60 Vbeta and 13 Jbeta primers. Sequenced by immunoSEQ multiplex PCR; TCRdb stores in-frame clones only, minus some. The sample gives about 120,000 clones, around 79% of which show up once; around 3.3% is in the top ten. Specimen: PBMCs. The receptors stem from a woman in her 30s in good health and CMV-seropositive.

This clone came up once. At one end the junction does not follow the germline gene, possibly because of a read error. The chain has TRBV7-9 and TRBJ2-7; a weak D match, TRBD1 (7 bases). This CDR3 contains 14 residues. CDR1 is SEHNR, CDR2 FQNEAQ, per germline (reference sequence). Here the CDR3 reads CSSSLGGGYNEQYF. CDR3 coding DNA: TGTTCCAGCAGCTTAGGAGGGGGCTATAACGAGCAGTACTTC.

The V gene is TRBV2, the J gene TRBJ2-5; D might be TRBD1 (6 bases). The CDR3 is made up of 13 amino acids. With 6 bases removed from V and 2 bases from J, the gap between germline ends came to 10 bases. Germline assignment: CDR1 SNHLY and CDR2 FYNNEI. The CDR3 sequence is CASSRDNQETQYF. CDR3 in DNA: TGTGCCAGCAGCCGGGACAATCAAGAGACCCAGTACTTC.

The CDR3 nucleotides are TGTGCCAGCAGCGAGACTAGCGGGGGGATTACCGGGGAGCTGTTTTTT. Amino acid sequence: CASSETSGGITGELFF. V is TRBV5-6 and J is TRBJ2-2; 13 bases map to TRBD2. V lost 4 bases to trimming and J lost 5 bases; unmatched junction nucleotides: 5. CDR1 and CDR2 from the germline V gene are SGHDT and YYEEEE. This CDR3 region has 16 residues.

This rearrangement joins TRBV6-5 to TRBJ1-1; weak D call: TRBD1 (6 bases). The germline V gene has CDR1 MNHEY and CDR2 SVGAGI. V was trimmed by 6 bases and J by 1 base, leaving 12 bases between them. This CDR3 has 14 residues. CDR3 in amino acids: CASRTGTQNTEAFF. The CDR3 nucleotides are TGTGCCAGCAGGACCGGGACACAGAACACTGAAGCTTTCTTT.

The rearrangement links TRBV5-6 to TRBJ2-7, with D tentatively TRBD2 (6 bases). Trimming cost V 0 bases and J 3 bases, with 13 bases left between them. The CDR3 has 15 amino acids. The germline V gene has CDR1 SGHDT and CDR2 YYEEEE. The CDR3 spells CASSLDVGGLYEQYF. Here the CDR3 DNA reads TGTGCCAGCAGCTTGGATGTGGGGGGACTCTACGAGCAGTACTTC.

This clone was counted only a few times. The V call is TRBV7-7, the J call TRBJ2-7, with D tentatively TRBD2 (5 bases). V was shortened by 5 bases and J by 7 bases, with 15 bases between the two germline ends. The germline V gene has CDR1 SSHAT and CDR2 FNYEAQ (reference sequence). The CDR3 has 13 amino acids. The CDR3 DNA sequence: TGTGCCAGCAGCCGCGACACTCAGCGGGAGCAGTACTTC. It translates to CASSRDTQREQYF.

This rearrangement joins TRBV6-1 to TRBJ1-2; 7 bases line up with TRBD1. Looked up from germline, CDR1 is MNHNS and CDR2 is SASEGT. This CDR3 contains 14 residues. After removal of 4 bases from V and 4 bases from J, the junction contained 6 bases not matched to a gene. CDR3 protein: CASSAWDSAYGYTF. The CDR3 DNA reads TGTGCCAGCAGTGCGTGGGACAGCGCCTATGGCTACACCTTC.

In DNA, the CDR3 is TGCGCCAGCAGCCAAGATACAGCCATCTACAATGAGCAGTTCTTC. This encodes CASSQDTAIYNEQFF. The chain uses TRBV4-3 and TRBJ2-1; D unresolved. From germline, CDR1 is LGHNA and CDR2 YSLEER. Trimming pared 0 bases from V and 3 bases from J, leaving 9 bases between. This CDR3 has 15 residues.

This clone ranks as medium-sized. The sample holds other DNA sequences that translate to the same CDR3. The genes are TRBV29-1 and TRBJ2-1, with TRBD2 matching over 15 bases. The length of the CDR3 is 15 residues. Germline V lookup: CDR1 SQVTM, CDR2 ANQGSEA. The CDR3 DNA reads TGCAGTGCCCATGGAGGACTAGCGGGGGGGAATGAGCAGTTCTTC. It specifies CSAHGGLAGGNEQFF.

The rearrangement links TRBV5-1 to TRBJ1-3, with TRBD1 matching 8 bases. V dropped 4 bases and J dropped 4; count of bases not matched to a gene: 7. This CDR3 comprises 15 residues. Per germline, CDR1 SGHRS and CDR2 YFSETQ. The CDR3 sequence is CASSTTGDRGNTIYF. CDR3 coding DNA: TGCGCCAGCAGCACGACAGGGGACCGGGGAAACACCATATATTTT.

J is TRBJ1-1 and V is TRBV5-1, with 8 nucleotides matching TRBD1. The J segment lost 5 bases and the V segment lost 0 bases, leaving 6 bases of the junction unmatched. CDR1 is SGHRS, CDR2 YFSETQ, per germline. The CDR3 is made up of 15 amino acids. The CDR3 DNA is TGCGCCAGCAGCTTGGGGCCCGACAGGGGTACTGAAGCTTTCTTT. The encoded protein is CASSLGPDRGTEAFF.

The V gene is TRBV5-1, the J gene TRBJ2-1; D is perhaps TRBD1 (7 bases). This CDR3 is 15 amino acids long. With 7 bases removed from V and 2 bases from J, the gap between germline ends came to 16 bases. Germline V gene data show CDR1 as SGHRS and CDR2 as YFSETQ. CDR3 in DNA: TGCGCCAGCCGCCCCAGGGGGGACCCCTACAATGAGCAGTTCTTC. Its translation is CASRPRGDPYNEQFF. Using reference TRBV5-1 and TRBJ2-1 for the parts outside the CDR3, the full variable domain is KAGVTQTPRYLIKTRGQQVTLSCSPISGHRSVSWYQQTPGQGLQFLFEYFSETQRNKGNFPGRFSGRQFSNSRSEMNVSTLELGDSALYLCASRPRGDPYNEQFFGPGTRLTVL.

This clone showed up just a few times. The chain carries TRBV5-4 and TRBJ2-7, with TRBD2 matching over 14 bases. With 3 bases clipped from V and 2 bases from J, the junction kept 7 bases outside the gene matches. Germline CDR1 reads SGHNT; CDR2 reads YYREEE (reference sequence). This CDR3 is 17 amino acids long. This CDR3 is CASSSLGLAGVAYEQYF. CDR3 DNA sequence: TGTGCCAGCAGCTCCCTGGGACTAGCGGGGGTGGCCTACGAGCAGTACTTC.

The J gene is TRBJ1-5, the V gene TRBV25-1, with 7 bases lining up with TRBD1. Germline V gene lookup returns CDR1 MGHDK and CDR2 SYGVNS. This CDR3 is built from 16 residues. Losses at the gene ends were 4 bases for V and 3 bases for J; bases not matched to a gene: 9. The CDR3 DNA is TGTGCCAGCAGTGCGTCAACCGGGACAGTCAATCAGCCCCAGCATTTT. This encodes CASSASTGTVNQPQHF.

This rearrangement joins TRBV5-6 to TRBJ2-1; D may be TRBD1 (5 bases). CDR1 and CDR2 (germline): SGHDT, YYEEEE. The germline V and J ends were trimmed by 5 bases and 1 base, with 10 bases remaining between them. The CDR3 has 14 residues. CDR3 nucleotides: TGTGCCAGCAGGGACAAGGTGTCCTACAATGAGCAGTTCTTC. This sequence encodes CASRDKVSYNEQFF.

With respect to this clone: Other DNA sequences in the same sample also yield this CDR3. CDR3 nucleotide sequence: TGCGCCAGCAGTCGGGACAGCTATGGCTACACCTTC. Its translation is CASSRDSYGYTF. This rearrangement joins TRBV10-2 to TRBJ1-2; 7 bases fit TRBD1. The CDR3 contains 12 residues. V was pared by 5 bases and J by 4 bases, with 1 base of the junction left unmatched. In germline, CDR1 is WSHSY, CDR2 SAAADI.

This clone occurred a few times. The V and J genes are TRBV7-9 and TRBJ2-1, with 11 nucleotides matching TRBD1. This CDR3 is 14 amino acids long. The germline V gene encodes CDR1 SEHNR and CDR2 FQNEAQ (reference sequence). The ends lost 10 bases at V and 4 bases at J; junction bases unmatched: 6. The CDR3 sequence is CATVGTGGYNEQFF. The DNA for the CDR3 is TGTGCCACGGTGGGGACAGGGGGATACAATGAGCAGTTCTTC.

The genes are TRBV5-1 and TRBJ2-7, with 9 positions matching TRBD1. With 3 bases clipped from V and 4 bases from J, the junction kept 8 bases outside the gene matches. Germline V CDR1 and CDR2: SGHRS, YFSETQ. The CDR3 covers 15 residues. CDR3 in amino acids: CASSSLGQGVYEQYF. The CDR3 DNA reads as TGCGCCAGCAGCTCGCTGGGACAGGGAGTTTACGAGCAGTACTTC.

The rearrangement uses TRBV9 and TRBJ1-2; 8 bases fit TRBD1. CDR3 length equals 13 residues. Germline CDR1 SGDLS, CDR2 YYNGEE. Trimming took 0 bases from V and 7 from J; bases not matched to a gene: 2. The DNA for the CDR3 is TGTGCCAGCAGCGTAGACCAGGGGGCTGGCTACACCTTC. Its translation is CASSVDQGAGYTF.

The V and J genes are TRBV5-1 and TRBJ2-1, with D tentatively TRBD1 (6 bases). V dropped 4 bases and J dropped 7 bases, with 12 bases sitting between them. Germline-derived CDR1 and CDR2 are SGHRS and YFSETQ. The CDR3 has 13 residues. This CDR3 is CASSPGQTNEQFF. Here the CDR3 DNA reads TGCGCCAGCAGCCCCGGACAGACGAATGAGCAGTTCTTC.

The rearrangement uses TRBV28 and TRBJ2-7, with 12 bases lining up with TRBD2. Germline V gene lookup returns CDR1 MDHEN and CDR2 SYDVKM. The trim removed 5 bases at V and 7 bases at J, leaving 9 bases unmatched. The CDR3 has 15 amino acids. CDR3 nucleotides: TGTGCCAGCAGTCGATCTAGCGGGGGGGCACTTGAGCAGTACTTC. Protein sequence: CASSRSSGGALEQYF.

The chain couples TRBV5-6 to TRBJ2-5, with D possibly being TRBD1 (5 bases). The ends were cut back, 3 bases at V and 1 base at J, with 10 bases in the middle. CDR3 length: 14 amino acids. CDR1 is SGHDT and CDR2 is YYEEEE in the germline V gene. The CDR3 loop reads CASSSRVIQETQYF. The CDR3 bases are TGTGCCAGCAGCTCCAGGGTTATCCAAGAGACCCAGTACTTC.

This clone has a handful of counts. DNA of the CDR3: TGTGCCTGGTTCCTCGGGGAGGTGAACACTGAAGCTTTCTTT. This codes for CAWFLGEVNTEAFF. V gene TRBV30 combines with J gene TRBJ1-1; D uncertain. CDR1 GTSNPN and CDR2 SVGIG come from the germline V gene (reference sequence). The ends were cut back, 5 bases at V and 0 bases at J, with 13 bases in the middle. The CDR3 is 14 residues long. Drawing the rest from reference TRBV30 and TRBJ1-1, the complete variable domain is SQTIHQWPATLVQPVGSPLSLECTVEGTSNPNLYWYRQAAGRGLQLLFYSVGIGQISSEVPQNLSASRPQDRQFILSSKKLLLSDSGFYLCAWFLGEVNTEAFFGQGTRLTVV.

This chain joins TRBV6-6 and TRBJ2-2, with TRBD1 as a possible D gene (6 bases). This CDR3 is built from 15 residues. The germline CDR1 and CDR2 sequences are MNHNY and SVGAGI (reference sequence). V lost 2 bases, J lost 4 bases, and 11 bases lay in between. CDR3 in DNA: TGTGCCAGCAGTTACGGGAACAGGGCCACCGGGGAGCTGTTTTTT. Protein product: CASSYGNRATGELFF.

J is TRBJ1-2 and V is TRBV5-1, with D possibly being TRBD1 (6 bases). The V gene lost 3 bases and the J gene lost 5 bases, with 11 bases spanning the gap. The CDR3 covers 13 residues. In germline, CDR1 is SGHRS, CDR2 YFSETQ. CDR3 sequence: CASSSGQGYGYTF. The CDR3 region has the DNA TGCGCCAGCAGCTCGGGCCAGGGGTATGGCTACACCTTC.

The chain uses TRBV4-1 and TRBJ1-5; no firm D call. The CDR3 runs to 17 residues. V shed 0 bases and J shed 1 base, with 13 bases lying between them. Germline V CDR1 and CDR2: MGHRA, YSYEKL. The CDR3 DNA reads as TGCGCCAGCAGCCAAGATCCCCGGGGAGGAAGCAATCAGCCCCAGCATTTT. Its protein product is CASSQDPRGGSNQPQHF.

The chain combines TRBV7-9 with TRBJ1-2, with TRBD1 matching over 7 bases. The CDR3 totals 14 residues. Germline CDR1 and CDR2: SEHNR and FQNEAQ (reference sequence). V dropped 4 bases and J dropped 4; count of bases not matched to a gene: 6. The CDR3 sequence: CASSSRTGGYGYTF. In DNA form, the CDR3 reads TGTGCCAGCAGCTCGAGGACAGGAGGCTATGGCTACACCTTC.

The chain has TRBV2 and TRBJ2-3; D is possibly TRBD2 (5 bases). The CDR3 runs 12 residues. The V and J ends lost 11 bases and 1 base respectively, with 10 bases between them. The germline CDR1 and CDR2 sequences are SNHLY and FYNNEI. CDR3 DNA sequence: TGTGCCGAGGGCCGTGGCACAGATACGCAGTATTTT. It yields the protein CAEGRGTDTQYF. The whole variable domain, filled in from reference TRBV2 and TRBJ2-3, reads EPEVTQTPSHQVTQMGQEVILRCVPISNHLYFYWYRQILGQKVEFLVSFYNNEISEKSEIFDDQFSVERPDGSNFTLKIRSTKLEDSAMYFCAEGRGTDTQYFGPGTRLTVL.

CDR3 region: CASSQRRTGDYAYEQYF. In nucleotides, the CDR3 is TGTGCCAGCAGCCAGCGAAGGACAGGGGACTATGCCTACGAGCAGTACTTC. The chain combines TRBV4-2 with TRBJ2-7, with 9 bases that match TRBD1. The V segment lost 3 bases and the J segment 2 bases; nucleotides outside the gene matches: 11. Germline values: CDR1 LGHNA, CDR2 YNFKEQ. This CDR3 region has 17 residues.